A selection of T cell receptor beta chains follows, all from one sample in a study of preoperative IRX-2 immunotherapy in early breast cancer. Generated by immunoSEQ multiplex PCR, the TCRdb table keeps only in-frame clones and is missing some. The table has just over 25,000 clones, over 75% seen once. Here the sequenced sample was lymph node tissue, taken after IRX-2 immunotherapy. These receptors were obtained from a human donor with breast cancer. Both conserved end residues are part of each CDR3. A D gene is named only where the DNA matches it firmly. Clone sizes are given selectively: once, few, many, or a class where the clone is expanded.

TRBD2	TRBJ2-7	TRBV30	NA	CAWSVIRGGASYEQYF	TGTGCCTGGAGTGTAATCCGCGGGGGGGCCTCGTACGAGCAGTACTTC
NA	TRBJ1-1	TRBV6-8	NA	CASSSWGGPEAFF	TGTGCCAGCAGCTCTTGGGGGGGGCCTGAAGCTTTCTTT
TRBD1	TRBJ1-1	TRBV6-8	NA	CASSSQGSTEAFF	TGTGCCAGCAGCTCACAGGGGAGCACTGAAGCTTTCTTT
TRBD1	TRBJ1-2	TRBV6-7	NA	CASSRDRNYGYTF	TGTGCCAGCAGTAGGGACAGGAACTATGGCTACACCTTC
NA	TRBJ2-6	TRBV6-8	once	CAAWRGTGANVLTF	TGTGCCGCCTGGAGGGGCACTGGGGCCAACGTCCTGACTTTC
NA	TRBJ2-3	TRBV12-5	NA	CASGLARGSTDTQYF	TGTGCTAGTGGTTTGGCCAGGGGCAGCACAGATACGCAGTATTTT
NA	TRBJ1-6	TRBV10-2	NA	CASRATEAGSPLHF	TGCGCCAGCAGAGCCACAGAGGCAGGGTCACCCCTCCACTTT
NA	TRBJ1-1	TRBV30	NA	CAWTRDLKAEAFF	TGTGCCTGGACTCGGGACTTAAAGGCTGAAGCTTTCTTT
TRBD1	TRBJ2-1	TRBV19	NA	CASSLRDRGNNEQFF	TGTGCCAGTAGCCTCCGGGACAGGGGTAACAATGAGCAGTTCTTC
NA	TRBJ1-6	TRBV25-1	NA	CASSEWGQTNSPLHF	TGTGCCAGCAGTGAATGGGGGCAGACAAATTCACCCCTCCACTTT
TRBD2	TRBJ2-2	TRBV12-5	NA	CASGLVSSGNTGELFF	TGTGCTAGTGGTTTGGTCTCTAGCGGGAACACCGGGGAGCTGTTTTTT
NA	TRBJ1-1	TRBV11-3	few	CASSLGGGRDTEAFF	TGTGCCAGCAGCTTAGGAGGGGGAAGGGACACTGAAGCTTTCTTT
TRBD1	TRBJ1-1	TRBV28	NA	CASSSRGQRTEAFF	TGTGCCAGCAGTTCCAGGGGGCAGAGAACTGAAGCTTTCTTT